Below are 16 T cell receptor beta chains sequenced from a single sample in a study of blood T cell repertoires in COVID-19 (dated by TCRdb to 2020 to 2022). Library preparation used the immunoSEQ multiplex PCR assay. Imported from immuneACCESS, the table was reduced by TCRdb to in-frame sequences with V and J called. These copies leave out some clones; in studies compared against another copy, an unresolved V gene accounts for under half, and the cause of the remainder is not known. The sample table shows about 160,000 clones, and about 84% are seen once. The ten largest clones capture around 6.1% of the sample. The sequenced material came from PBMCs or T cells enriched from blood (not recorded which). Receptors originate from a man aged 35 to 55 who had recovered from COVID-19.

This sequence joins TRBV5-1 and TRBJ2-5, with D tentatively TRBD1 (7 bases). V was clipped by 4 bases and J by 4 bases, with 14 bases between them. This CDR3 has 14 amino acids. Looked up from germline, CDR1 is SGHRS and CDR2 is YFSETQ. The CDR3 sequence is CASSEGATRETQYF. The DNA for the CDR3 is TGCGCCAGCAGCGAGGGGGCGACTAGAGAGACCCAGTACTTC.

The chain couples TRBV7-8 to TRBJ1-2; 7 nucleotides match TRBD1. Germline CDR1 SGHVS, CDR2 FQNEAQ. This CDR3 is built from 14 residues. V lost 0 bases and J lost 4; bases outside the gene matches: 2. For the CDR3, the DNA is TGTGCCAGCAGCTTAGCGGGACAGTCCTATGGCTACACCTTC. Residues: CASSLAGQSYGYTF.

The rearrangement uses TRBV25-1 and TRBJ1-1; D is uncertain. CDR1 MGHDK and CDR2 SYGVNS come from the germline V gene. The CDR3 runs 12 residues. V lost 5 bases to trimming and J lost 3 bases, with 7 bases between them. CDR3: CASSTQYTEAFF. For the CDR3, the DNA is TGTGCCAGCAGTACCCAGTACACTGAAGCTTTCTTT.

V and J are TRBV3-1 (or the pseudogene TRBV3-2) and TRBJ1-5; tentatively, D is TRBD1 (6 bases). V lost 4 bases and J lost 4, with 11 bases in between. This CDR3 is 14 amino acids long. Germline values: CDR1 LGHDT, CDR2 YNNKEL (reference sequence). The CDR3: CASSPTGWNQPQHF. The CDR3 DNA sequence: TGTGCCAGCAGCCCCACAGGGTGGAATCAGCCCCAGCATTTT.

This chain uses TRBV30 with TRBJ1-1; D is ambiguous. Germline assignment: CDR1 GTSNPN and CDR2 SVGIG (reference sequence). V was trimmed by 5 bases and J by 0 bases, leaving 10 bases between them. The CDR3 length is 13 residues. The DNA of the CDR3 is TGTGCCTGGGGGAGACTTATGAACACTGAAGCTTTCTTT. Translation gives CAWGRLMNTEAFF.

V and J are TRBV20-1 and TRBJ1-1; D is unclear. Trimming pared 3 bases from V and 8 bases from J, leaving 10 bases between. The CDR3 totals 11 residues. Germline V gene data show CDR1 as DFQATT and CDR2 as SNEGSKA (reference sequence). The CDR3 is CSASGGREAFF. CDR3 sequence (DNA): TGCAGTGCTAGTGGAGGCCGAGAAGCTTTCTTT.

This clone has a handful of counts. The chain uses TRBV5-1 and TRBJ1-1; 7 bases fit TRBD1. This CDR3 spans 15 amino acids. The germline V gene encodes CDR1 SGHRS and CDR2 YFSETQ. The junction had 8 bases not matched to a gene; V was cut back by 4 bases and J by 2 bases. The CDR3 nucleotides read TGCGCCAGCAGCCCACCGACAGGGATTAACACTGAAGCTTTCTTT. Its protein is CASSPPTGINTEAFF.

This chain uses TRBV7-3 with TRBJ2-3; 12 bases match TRBD2. There are 16 residues in the CDR3. Germline V gene lookup returns CDR1 SGHTA and CDR2 FQGTGA. The V and J ends lost 5 bases and 6 bases, in that order; junction bases with no gene match: 9. The CDR3: CASSPGLAGSSDTQYF. Written as DNA, the CDR3 is TGTGCCAGCAGCCCCGGACTAGCGGGGTCCTCTGATACGCAGTATTTT. The full variable domain, rest sourced from reference TRBV7-3 and TRBJ2-3, is GAGVSQTPSNKVTEKGKYVELRCDPISGHTALYWYRQSLGQGPEFLIYFQGTGAADDSGLPNDRFFAVRPEGSVSTLKIQRTERGDSAVYLCASSPGLAGSSDTQYFGPGTRLTVL.

This chain uses TRBV2 with TRBJ2-1, with D tentatively TRBD1 (5 bases). The germline V gene has CDR1 SNHLY and CDR2 FYNNEI. Trimming removed 6 bases at V and 7 bases at J, with 19 bases between. The CDR3 sequence is 15 residues long. This CDR3 is CASSHPQGMLNEQFF. Written as DNA, the CDR3 is TGTGCCAGCAGCCACCCCCAGGGCATGTTGAATGAGCAGTTCTTC.

This chain connects TRBV14 to TRBJ2-3, with D hard to call. Germline-derived CDR1 and CDR2 are SGHDN and FVKESK. Trimming cost V 4 bases and J 2 bases, with 7 bases left between them. This CDR3 contains 13 residues. The CDR3, as DNA: TGTGCCAGCAGCCCCGGGTTCACAGATACGCAGTATTTT. It yields the protein CASSPGFTDTQYF.

The chain links TRBV6-2 or TRBV6-3 to TRBJ2-5; 10 bases are shared with TRBD2. The V and J ends lost 0 bases and 0 bases, in that order; junction bases with no gene match: 7. Germline V CDR1 and CDR2: MNHEY, SVGEGT. The CDR3 contains 18 residues. The DNA of the CDR3 is TGTGCCAGCAGTTACTCTTTACTAGCGGGGCCGTACCAAGAGACCCAGTACTTC. Residues: CASSYSLLAGPYQETQYF.

The V call is TRBV2, the J call TRBJ1-1; 9 positions match TRBD1. The CDR3 runs 13 residues. The germline V gene encodes CDR1 SNHLY and CDR2 FYNNEI. J gave up 9 bases and V 6 bases, and 8 bases lay outside the gene matches. In nucleotides, the CDR3 is TGTGCCAGCAGGAACACCGGGACAGGGAAAGCTTTCTTT. This translates into CASRNTGTGKAFF.

This chain links TRBV5-1 with TRBJ1-4, with D hard to call. The germline V and J ends were trimmed by 1 base and 3 bases, with 10 bases remaining between them. Germline V gene data show CDR1 as SGHRS and CDR2 as YFSETQ. The CDR3 is made up of 15 amino acids. DNA for the CDR3: TGCGCCAGCAGCTTGTCCGTGTCTGCTAATGAAAAACTGTTTTTT. As protein: CASSLSVSANEKLFF.

This clone was seen a handful of times. This chain joins TRBV24-1 and TRBJ2-5, with TRBD2 matching over 10 bases. J lost 2 bases, V lost 2 bases, and 7 bases had no gene match. Germline V CDR1 and CDR2: KGHDR, SFDVKD. The CDR3 sequence is 17 residues long. The CDR3 sequence is CATSDSSSGGQQETQYF. The CDR3 nucleotides are TGTGCCACCAGTGATTCCTCTAGCGGGGGCCAACAAGAGACCCAGTACTTC.

The gene calls are TRBV27 and TRBJ1-2, with TRBD1 as a possible D gene (5 bases). CDR3 length: 14 amino acids. Trimming pared 3 bases from V and 7 bases from J, leaving 15 bases between. Germline CDR1 and CDR2: MNHEY and SMNVEV (reference sequence). The DNA of the CDR3 is TGTGCCAGCAGTTTTGCCACTGGGGCAGGTGGCTACACCTTC. Its translation is CASSFATGAGGYTF.

The chain joins TRBV27 to TRBJ1-3, with D possibly being TRBD1 (6 bases). Germline V CDR1 and CDR2: MNHEY, SMNVEV (reference sequence). The CDR3 spans 15 residues. Between the trimmed V and J ends, which lost 0 bases and 1 base, there was a span of 7 bases. This CDR3 is CASSLSRGSGNTIYF. In DNA form, the CDR3 reads TGTGCCAGCAGTTTATCAAGGGGGTCTGGAAACACCATATATTTT.